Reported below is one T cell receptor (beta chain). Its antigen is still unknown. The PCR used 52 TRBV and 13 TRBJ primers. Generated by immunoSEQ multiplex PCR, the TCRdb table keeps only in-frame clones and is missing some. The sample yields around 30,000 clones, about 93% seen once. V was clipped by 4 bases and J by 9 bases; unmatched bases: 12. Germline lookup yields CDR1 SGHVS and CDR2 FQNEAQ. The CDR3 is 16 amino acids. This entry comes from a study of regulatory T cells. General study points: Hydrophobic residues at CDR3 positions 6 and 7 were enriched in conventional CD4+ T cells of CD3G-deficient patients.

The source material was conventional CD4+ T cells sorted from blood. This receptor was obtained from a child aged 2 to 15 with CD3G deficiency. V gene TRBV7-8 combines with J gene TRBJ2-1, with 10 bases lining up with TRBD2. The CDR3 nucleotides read TGTGCCAGCAGCTCCAAAGAGCGGGAGGGAGCGGTTGAGCAGTTCTTC. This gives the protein CASSSKEREGAVEQFF.